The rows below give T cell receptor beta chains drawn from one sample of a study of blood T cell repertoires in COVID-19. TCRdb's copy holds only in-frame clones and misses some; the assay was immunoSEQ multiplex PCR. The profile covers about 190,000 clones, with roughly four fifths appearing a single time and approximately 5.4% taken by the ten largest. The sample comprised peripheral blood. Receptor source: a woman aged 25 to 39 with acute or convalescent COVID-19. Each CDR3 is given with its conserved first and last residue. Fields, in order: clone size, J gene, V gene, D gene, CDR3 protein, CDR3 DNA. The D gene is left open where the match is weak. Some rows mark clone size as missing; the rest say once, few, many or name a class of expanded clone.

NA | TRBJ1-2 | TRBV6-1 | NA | CASSLSGGYTF | TGTGCCAGCAGTTTGTCGGGTGGCTACACCTTC
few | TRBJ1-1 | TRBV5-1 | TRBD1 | CASSLGSAHRGSGSEAFF | TGCGCCAGCAGCTTGGGATCCGCTCACAGGGGGTCAGGGTCTGAAGCTTTCTTT
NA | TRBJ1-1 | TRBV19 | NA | CASSIVPRAEAFF | TGTGCCAGTAGTATCGTCCCCAGGGCTGAAGCTTTCTTT
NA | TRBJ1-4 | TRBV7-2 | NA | CASSPTLDRVEKLFF | TGTGCCAGCAGTCCTACCCTGGACAGAGTCGAAAAACTGTTTTTT
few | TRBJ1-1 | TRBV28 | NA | CASSLPKTAMNTEAFF | TGTGCCAGCAGTTTACCCAAGACAGCAATGAACACTGAAGCTTTCTTT
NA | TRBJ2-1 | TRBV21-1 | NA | CASILPGLAGDEQFF | TGTGCCAGCATTCTACCGGGACTAGCGGGCGATGAGCAGTTCTTC
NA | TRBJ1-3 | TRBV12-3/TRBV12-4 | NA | CASSSGLGNTIYF | TGTGCCAGCAGTTCAGGGCTTGGAAACACCATATATTTT
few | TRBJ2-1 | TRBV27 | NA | CASSFYGGLYVFF | TGTGCCAGCAGTTTTTACGGGGGGCTTTACGTTTTCTTC
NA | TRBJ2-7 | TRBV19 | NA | CASSVQPDRSYEQYF | TGTGCCAGTAGTGTCCAGCCTGACAGATCCTACGAGCAGTACTTC
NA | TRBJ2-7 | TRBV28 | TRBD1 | CASSLEGTGAFLAYEQYF | TGTGCCAGCAGTTTAGAGGGGACAGGGGCATTCCTAGCCTACGAGCAGTACTTC
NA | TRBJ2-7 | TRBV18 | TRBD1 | CASSRGQGYEQYF | TGTGCCAGCTCAAGGGGACAGGGGTACGAGCAGTACTTC
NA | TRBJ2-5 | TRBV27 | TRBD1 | CATSRWAGGETQYF | TGTGCCACATCCCGTTGGGCAGGGGGAGAGACCCAGTACTTC
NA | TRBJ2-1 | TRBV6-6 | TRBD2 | CASLFAGVYNEQFF | TGTGCCAGCCTCTTTGCGGGGGTCTACAATGAGCAGTTCTTC
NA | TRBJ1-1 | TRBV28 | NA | CASKQGWNTEAFF | TGTGCCAGCAAACAGGGCTGGAACACTGAAGCTTTCTTT
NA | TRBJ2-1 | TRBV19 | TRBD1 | CASRDRDYEQFF | TGTGCCAGTCGCGACAGGGATTATGAGCAGTTCTTC
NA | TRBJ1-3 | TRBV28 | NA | CASRFRVRSGASGNTIYF | TGTGCCAGCAGGTTTCGGGTTCGGTCAGGGGCCTCTGGAAACACCATATATTTT
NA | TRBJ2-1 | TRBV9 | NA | CASSVGTSMRYNEQFF | TGTGCCAGCAGCGTAGGTACTAGCATGCGCTACAATGAGCAGTTCTTC
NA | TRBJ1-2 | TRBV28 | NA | CASSQSLRGNYGYTF | TGTGCCAGCAGCCAATCCCTTAGGGGTAACTATGGCTACACCTTC
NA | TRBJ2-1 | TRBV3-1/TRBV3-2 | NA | CASSHTGNEQFF | TGTGCCAGCAGCCACACAGGGAATGAGCAGTTCTTC
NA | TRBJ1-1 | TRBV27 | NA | CASSLVGAATEAFF | TGTGCCAGCAGTTTGGTGGGGGCGGCCACTGAAGCTTTCTTT
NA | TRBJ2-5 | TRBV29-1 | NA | CSVAFSGAAQETQYF | TGCAGCGTTGCGTTTTCTGGGGCAGCCCAAGAGACCCAGTACTTC
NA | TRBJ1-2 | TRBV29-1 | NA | CSVGSGQGMGYGYTF | TGCAGCGTTGGTAGTGGGCAGGGGATGGGCTATGGCTACACCTTC
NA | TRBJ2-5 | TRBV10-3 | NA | CAISDSKEGGETQYF | TGTGCCATCAGTGACTCCAAGGAAGGCGGGGAGACCCAGTACTTC
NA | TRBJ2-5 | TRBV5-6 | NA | CASSSRVETQYF | TGTGCCAGCAGCAGCAGGGTAGAGACCCAGTACTTC
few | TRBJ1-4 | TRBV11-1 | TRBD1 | CASSRGQGEKLFF | TGTGCCAGCAGCCGGGGACAGGGAGAAAAACTGTTTTTT
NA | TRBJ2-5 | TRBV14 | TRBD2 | CASTGTSRETQYF | TGTGCCAGCACCGGGACTAGCAGAGAGACCCAGTACTTC
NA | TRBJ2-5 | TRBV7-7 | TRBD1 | CASSRTTGLAETQYF | TGTGCCAGCAGCAGAACGACAGGGTTGGCAGAGACCCAGTACTTC
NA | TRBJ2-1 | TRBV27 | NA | CASSLSGRGAYNEQFF | TGTGCCAGCAGTTTATCGGGCAGGGGGGCCTACAATGAGCAGTTCTTC
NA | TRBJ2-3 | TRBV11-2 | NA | CASSLGAFPDTQYF | TGTGCCAGCAGCTTAGGCGCCTTTCCAGATACGCAGTATTTT